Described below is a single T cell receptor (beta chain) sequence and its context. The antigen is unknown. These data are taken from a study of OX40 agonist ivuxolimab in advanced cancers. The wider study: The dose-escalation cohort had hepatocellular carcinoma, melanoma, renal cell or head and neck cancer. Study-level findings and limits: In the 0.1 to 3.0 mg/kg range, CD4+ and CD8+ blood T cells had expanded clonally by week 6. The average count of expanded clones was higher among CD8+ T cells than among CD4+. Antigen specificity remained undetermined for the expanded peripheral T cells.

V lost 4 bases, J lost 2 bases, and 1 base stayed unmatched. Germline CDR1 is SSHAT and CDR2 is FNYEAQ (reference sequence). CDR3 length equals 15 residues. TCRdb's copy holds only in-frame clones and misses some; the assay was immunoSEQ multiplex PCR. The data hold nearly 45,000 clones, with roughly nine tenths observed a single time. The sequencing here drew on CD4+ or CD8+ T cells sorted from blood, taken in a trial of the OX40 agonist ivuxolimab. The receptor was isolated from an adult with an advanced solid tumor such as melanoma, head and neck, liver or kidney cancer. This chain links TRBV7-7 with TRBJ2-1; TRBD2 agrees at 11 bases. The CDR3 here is CASSWGLAAYNEQFF. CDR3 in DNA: TGTGCCAGCAGCTGGGGACTAGCGGCCTACAATGAGCAGTTCTTC.